Below are 22 T cell receptor beta chains sequenced from a single sample in a study of patients and donors after allogeneic stem cell transplantation. TCRdb reanalysed the RT-PCR reads using MiXCR and keeps one entry per CDR3 protein. The sample contains 190,000 or so distinct CDR3 sequences, less than 50% of which appear only once. Material: blood, either unsorted or a sorted T cell fraction (not recorded which). Receptor source: a human donor who was either an allogeneic HSCT recipient or a stem cell or donor lymphocyte infusion donor (not recorded which). It is not recorded whose cells these are; they may come from a transplant donor.

CDR3 nucleotide sequence: TGCGCCAGCAGCTTTGCAGGTGAAGCTTTCTTT. This gives the protein CASSFAGEAFF. V usage is TRBV5-1 and J usage is TRBJ1-1, with D uncertain. V was pared by 2 bases and J by 7 bases, with 6 bases between. This CDR3 region has 11 residues. Per germline, CDR1 SGHRS and CDR2 YFSETQ. The full variable domain, rest sourced from reference TRBV5-1 and TRBJ1-1, is KAGVTQTPRYLIKTRGQQVTLSCSPISGHRSVSWYQQTPGQGLQFLFEYFSETQRNKGNFPGRFSGRQFSNSRSEMNVSTLELGDSALYLCASSFAGEAFFGQGTRLTVV.

The table lists this clonotype with a few counts. The V call is TRBV28, the J call TRBJ1-5; tentatively, D is TRBD1 (5 bases). This CDR3 comprises 14 residues. Germline CDR1 MDHEN, CDR2 SYDVKM. Trimming removed 7 bases from V and 6 bases from J, with 16 bases in between. The CDR3 nucleotides are TGTGCCAGCACCCCGGGGGGGTTCGGTCAGCCCCAGCATTTT. This encodes CASTPGGFGQPQHF.

This clonotype has a handful of counts. This sequence joins TRBV9 and TRBJ1-6; the D gene is possibly TRBD1 (5 bases). The CDR3 runs 15 residues. The V end lost 4 bases, the J end lost 7 bases, and 15 bases lay between the germline ends. Germline V gene sequence: CDR1 SGDLS, CDR2 YYNGEE. CDR3: CASSPEGRRNSPLHF. In nucleotides, the CDR3 is TGTGCCAGCAGCCCGGAGGGACGTAGAAATTCACCCCTCCACTTT.

This clonotype was picked up a small number of times. V usage is TRBV30 and J usage is TRBJ1-2; D is unresolved. The CDR3 contains 12 residues. Germline assignment: CDR1 GTSNPN and CDR2 SVGIG (reference sequence). Trimming stripped 2 bases from V and 8 bases from J, with 12 bases between. The chain's CDR3 is CAWSSSGDGYTF. Written as DNA, the CDR3 is TGTGCCTGGAGTAGCTCAGGAGACGGCTACACCTTC. The variable domain in full, completed from reference TRBV30 and TRBJ1-2, reads SQTIHQWPATLVQPVGSPLSLECTVEGTSNPNLYWYRQAAGRGLQLLFYSVGIGQISSEVPQNLSASRPQDRQFILSSKKLLLSDSGFYLCAWSSSGDGYTFGSGTRLTVV.

DNA for the CDR3: TGTGCCAGCAGTTTTCGGGCTGAAGCTTTCTTT. Translation: CASSFRAEAFF. V usage is TRBV12-3 or TRBV12-4 and J usage is TRBJ1-1; no firm D call. The CDR3 sequence is 11 residues long. Trimming stripped 3 bases from V and 6 bases from J, with 5 bases between.

The V and J genes are TRBV12-3 or TRBV12-4 and TRBJ2-1; 15 bases map to TRBD2. V shed 5 bases, J shed 8 bases, and the junction held 7 bases outside the gene matches. CDR3 length: 16 amino acids. CDR3 coding DNA: TGTGCCAGCAGTCAAGGGACTAGCGGGGGGATGTATGAGCAGTTCTTC. Translation gives CASSQGTSGGMYEQFF.

This rearrangement joins TRBV5-1 to TRBJ1-1; D might be TRBD1 (6 bases). Germline V gene data show CDR1 as SGHRS and CDR2 as YFSETQ. The CDR3 covers 17 residues. Trimming cost V 0 bases and J 0 bases, with 15 bases left between them. The CDR3 loop reads CASSLGALQGMNTEAFF. The DNA of the CDR3 is TGCGCCAGCAGCTTGGGCGCTTTACAGGGTATGAACACTGAAGCTTTCTTT.

The chain employs TRBV3-1 and TRBJ1-1; weak D call: TRBD1 (5 bases). V was cut by 4 bases and J by 7 bases, with 10 bases left in between. The CDR3 length is 12 residues. Germline lookup yields CDR1 LGHDT and CDR2 YNNKEL (reference sequence). CDR3 coding DNA: TGTGCCAGCAGCCGGGGCACCATTGAAGCTTTCTTT. Protein product: CASSRGTIEAFF.

The chain uses TRBV30 and TRBJ1-5; 9 bases fit TRBD1. Germline V gene sequence: CDR1 GTSNPN, CDR2 SVGIG (reference sequence). The CDR3 sequence is 15 residues long. Unmatched junction bases numbered 9, after V lost 3 bases and J lost 6 bases. CDR3 in DNA: TGTGCCTGGAGCGCTCACAGGGGGCCTAGTCAGCCCCAGCATTTT. Amino acids: CAWSAHRGPSQPQHF.

V usage is TRBV20-1 and J usage is TRBJ2-3; 9 nucleotides agree with TRBD2. The CDR3 loop spans 14 amino acids. Germline V gene sequence: CDR1 DFQATT, CDR2 SNEGSKA (reference sequence). Unmatched junction bases numbered 2, after V lost 3 bases and J lost 1 base. The CDR3 nucleotides are TGCAGTGCTAGTCTAGCGGGGCGCACAGATACGCAGTATTTT. It yields the protein CSASLAGRTDTQYF.

The chain uses TRBV28 and TRBJ2-3; TRBD2 matches at 8 bases. The CDR3 covers 15 residues. The J segment lost 6 bases and the V segment lost 4 bases, leaving 9 bases of the junction unmatched. Per germline, CDR1 MDHEN and CDR2 SYDVKM. The DNA of the CDR3 is TGTGCCAGCAGTTCAGCGGGGGCGACGGTCGATACGCAGTATTTT. Protein product: CASSSAGATVDTQYF.

This clonotype showed up just once. The chain uses TRBV6-2 or TRBV6-3 and TRBJ2-7; D gene ambiguous. This CDR3 contains 15 residues. Looked up from germline, CDR1 is MNHEY and CDR2 is SVGEGT. V lost 0 bases and J lost 2, with 11 bases in between. CDR3 DNA: TGTGCCAGCAGTTACTCACTTGGGAAAACCTACGAGCAGTACTTC. Residues: CASSYSLGKTYEQYF.

This clonotype was seen only a few times. This chain joins TRBV7-9 and TRBJ1-2; D perhaps matches TRBD1 (6 bases). Germline lookup yields CDR1 SEHNR and CDR2 FQNEAQ (reference sequence). This CDR3 region has 14 residues. V lost 4 bases, J lost 8 bases, and 17 bases lay in between. The CDR3 loop reads CASSSYTGFEGYTF. The CDR3 nucleotides are TGTGCCAGCAGCTCCTATACAGGGTTTGAGGGCTACACCTTC.

The J gene is TRBJ1-4, the V gene TRBV30, with D uncertain. Trimming removed 0 bases from V and 7 bases from J, with 12 bases in between. There are 14 residues in the CDR3. Germline CDR1 GTSNPN, CDR2 SVGIG (reference sequence). CDR3 region: CAWSVRPPVEKLFF. The CDR3 nucleotides are TGTGCCTGGAGTGTACGGCCCCCTGTTGAAAAACTGTTTTTT.

This clonotype showed up many times. The CDR3 DNA is TGTGCCAGCAGCCAAGGTCCCGGGGAGGGATATGGCTACACCTTC. Protein product: CASSQGPGEGYGYTF. The chain joins TRBV4-2 to TRBJ1-2; D is uncertain. The CDR3 loop spans 15 amino acids. Germline CDR1 is LGHNA and CDR2 is YNFKEQ. The germline V and J ends were trimmed by 1 base and 5 bases, with 14 bases remaining between them.

This chain uses TRBV18 with TRBJ1-6; D is perhaps TRBD1 (6 bases). The V end was cut by 2 bases, the J end by 5 bases, with 13 bases between. Germline V gene data show CDR1 as KGHSH and CDR2 as LQKENI. This CDR3 region has 16 residues. The CDR3 nucleotides read TGTGCCAGCTCACCATTCGACAGGCTGGATAATTCACCCCTCCACTTT. This translates into CASSPFDRLDNSPLHF.

The chain uses TRBV5-1 and TRBJ1-1, with TRBD1 as a possible D gene (6 bases). This CDR3 has 21 amino acids. V lost 0 bases, J lost 1 base, and 28 bases lay in between. Germline-derived CDR1 and CDR2 are SGHRS and YFSETQ. CDR3 loop: CASSLDRVGNNSNGGNTEAFF. The CDR3 DNA reads TGCGCCAGCAGCTTGGACAGGGTCGGGAACAACTCTAACGGGGGGAACACTGAAGCTTTCTTT.

J is TRBJ2-1 and V is TRBV12-3 or TRBV12-4, with D uncertain. This CDR3 has 13 amino acids. Deletions cut 3 bases from V and 3 bases from J, with 6 bases between. DNA for the CDR3: TGTGCCAGCAGTTTCACAGACTACAATGAGCAGTTCTTC. Residues: CASSFTDYNEQFF.

The chain is built from TRBV5-1 and TRBJ1-1; D ambiguous. CDR3 size: 15 residues. V gave up 4 bases and J gave up 0 bases, with 13 bases separating them. Germline CDR1 reads SGHRS; CDR2 reads YFSETQ. In DNA form, the CDR3 reads TGCGCCAGCAGCCGGACGGACCGTATGAACACTGAAGCTTTCTTT. Translating gives CASSRTDRMNTEAFF. Using reference TRBV5-1 and TRBJ1-1 for the parts outside the CDR3, the full variable domain is KAGVTQTPRYLIKTRGQQVTLSCSPISGHRSVSWYQQTPGQGLQFLFEYFSETQRNKGNFPGRFSGRQFSNSRSEMNVSTLELGDSALYLCASSRTDRMNTEAFFGQGTRLTVV.

This clonotype was observed a handful of times. This chain joins TRBV20-1 and TRBJ1-5, with D possibly matching TRBD1 (6 bases). Germline V gives CDR1 DFQATT, CDR2 SNEGSKA (reference sequence). Trimming stripped 4 bases from V and 3 bases from J, with 10 bases between. The CDR3 length is 13 residues. CDR3 sequence: CSATYRANQPQHF. CDR3 sequence (DNA): TGCAGTGCTACCTACAGGGCCAATCAGCCCCAGCATTTT.

This sequence joins TRBV20-1 and TRBJ2-7; D possibly corresponds to TRBD1 (6 bases). Per germline, CDR1 DFQATT and CDR2 SNEGSKA (reference sequence). This CDR3 spans 13 amino acids. V lost 6 bases and J 3 bases, leaving 15 bases between the germline ends. For the CDR3, the DNA is TGCAGTGCCTTGACAGGCGAGGACTACGAGCAGTACTTC. It is translated as CSALTGEDYEQYF.

The chain uses TRBV13 and TRBJ1-1; possibly TRBD1 for D (5 bases). The CDR3 has 16 residues. Germline lookup yields CDR1 PRHDT and CDR2 FYEKMQ (reference sequence). Trimming left V 3 bases short and J 1 base short, with 15 bases between. The CDR3 coding sequence is TGTGCCAGCAGCTTGGGGGGAGCAGCCAGGAACACTGAAGCTTTCTTT. Encoded protein: CASSLGGAARNTEAFF.